Each of the 7 T cell receptor beta chains below was sequenced from the same sample in a study of cytomegalovirus exposure and HLA in healthy donors. In the PCR, 60 Vbeta and 13 Jbeta primers were used. Libraries were prepared by immunoSEQ multiplex PCR; TCRdb keeps only in-frame clonotypes and omits some of them. The sample spans over 110,000 clones; the ten largest clones claim approximately 1%. The sample consisted of PBMCs. The receptors originated from a male donor in good health and CMV-seronegative.

This chain links TRBV29-1 with TRBJ2-1; D gene uncertain. Deletions cut 4 bases from V and 9 bases from J, with 16 bases between. Germline V gene data show CDR1 as SQVTM and CDR2 as ANQGSEA. This CDR3 spans 13 amino acids. CDR3 residues: CSVVTLILAEQFF. The CDR3 region has the DNA TGCAGCGTTGTAACCCTAATATTAGCTGAGCAGTTCTTC.

The chain links TRBV7-2 to TRBJ2-3; 9 positions match TRBD1. V dropped 5 bases and J dropped 4; count of bases not matched to a gene: 4. CDR3 size: 14 residues. Germline loops: CDR1 SGHTA, CDR2 FQGNSA. CDR3 sequence reads: CASSPGQGSDTQYF. The CDR3 bases are TGTGCCAGCAGCCCGGGACAGGGCTCAGATACGCAGTATTTT.

The V and J genes are TRBV5-1 and TRBJ2-2; 8 bases map to TRBD2. Per germline, CDR1 SGHRS and CDR2 YFSETQ. The trim removed 4 bases at V and 4 bases at J, leaving 9 bases unmatched. The CDR3 totals 16 residues. CDR3 DNA sequence: TGCGCCAGCAGCCGAAGCGGGAGTAGGAGCACCGGGGAGCTGTTTTTT. Protein sequence: CASSRSGSRSTGELFF.

V gene TRBV7-6 combines with J gene TRBJ1-4, with D hard to call. Germline CDR1 SGHVS, CDR2 FNYEAQ. Trimming stripped 2 bases from V and 8 bases from J, with 27 bases between. This CDR3 spans 19 amino acids. The CDR3 region is CASSLIGQVLIKSPEKLFF. The DNA of the CDR3 is TGTGCCAGCAGCTTAATTGGGCAGGTCTTAATTAAGTCCCCAGAAAAACTGTTTTTT.

The V call is TRBV9, the J call TRBJ2-2; maybe TRBD1 (5 bases). The germline V gene encodes CDR1 SGDLS and CDR2 YYNGEE. This CDR3 is built from 17 residues. With 0 bases removed from V and 2 bases from J, the gap between germline ends came to 14 bases. In DNA form, the CDR3 reads TGTGCCAGCAGCGTAGATCTTAGGGGCATAAACACCGGGGAGCTGTTTTTT. Residues: CASSVDLRGINTGELFF.

V gene TRBV6-4 combines with J gene TRBJ2-2; weak D call: TRBD2 (6 bases). From germline, CDR1 is MRHNA and CDR2 SNTAGT. The CDR3 runs 15 residues. V was trimmed by 4 bases and J by 0 bases, leaving 9 bases between them. The CDR3 DNA is TGTGCCAGCAGTGCGGGACTCCCGAACACCGGGGAGCTGTTTTTT. It encodes CASSAGLPNTGELFF.

The J gene is TRBJ2-1, the V gene TRBV6-1; TRBD2 is a possible D gene (6 bases). Germline V gives CDR1 MNHNS, CDR2 SASEGT. CDR3 size: 15 residues. Trimming stripped 8 bases from V and 0 bases from J, with 14 bases between. For the CDR3, the DNA is TGTGCCAGCCGCACTAGCCTGAGCTCCTACAATGAGCAGTTCTTC. Its translation is CASRTSLSSYNEQFF.